This TCR beta chain was identified during a study of blood T cell repertoires in COVID-19. This table comes from immunoSEQ multiplex PCR, and its TCRdb copy is limited to in-frame clones, with some not included. The sample lists hundreds of thousands of clones, 85% occurring once. Recovered status in Cohort 3 required two negative PCRs, clearance, or symptom resolution. V lost 0 bases to trimming and J lost 4 bases, with 12 bases between them. Germline V gives CDR1 LGHNA, CDR2 YNFKEQ. The CDR3 contains 15 residues. The sequence was collected from a man aged 35 to 55 who had recovered from COVID-19. The sample was PBMCs or T cells enriched from blood (not recorded which). The chain recombines TRBV4-2 with TRBJ2-5; D unresolved. CDR3 protein: CASSQDQSSRETQYF. CDR3 in DNA: TGTGCCAGCAGCCAAGATCAGAGTAGCAGAGAGACCCAGTACTTC.